Following are 18 T cell receptor beta chains from one sample sequenced in a study of shared clonotypes between healthy human individuals (dated by TCRdb to about 2020). The library was generated by the immunoSEQ multiplex PCR assay. The table comes from immuneACCESS by way of TCRdb, which keeps in-frame sequences with V and J called. Part of the clones is missing from these tables; in studies checked, under half for an unresolved V gene and the rest for unknown reasons. A total of roughly 640,000 clones appear in this sample, approximately 79% of them only once. Over 1.5% of the sample goes to the ten largest clones. Sequencing used memory CD4+ T cells sorted from blood. The cell subset or site label here, explained by the study, means: CD45RA-negative fraction. The source is a woman between 25 and 40 years old in good health.

The chain joins TRBV4-1 to TRBJ2-3; TRBD1 matches at 11 bases. This CDR3 spans 16 amino acids. Trimming removed 3 bases from V and 4 bases from J; junction bases left unmatched: 6. CDR1 MGHRA and CDR2 YSYEKL come from the germline V gene. CDR3 DNA sequence: TGCGCCAGCAGCCAGACTCCGGGACAGGGGGCAGATACGCAGTATTTT. Its translation is CASSQTPGQGADTQYF.

The genes are TRBV25-1 and TRBJ2-5, with TRBD1 as a possible D gene (5 bases). Trimming stripped 1 base from V and 1 base from J, with 10 bases between. The CDR3 has 15 residues. Germline CDR1 MGHDK, CDR2 SYGVNS. CDR3 loop: CASSESGRVQETQYF. The CDR3 DNA reads as TGTGCCAGCAGTGAATCTGGCAGGGTCCAAGAGACCCAGTACTTC.

The rearrangement joins TRBV30 to TRBJ2-3; D gene uncertain. Germline V CDR1 and CDR2: GTSNPN, SVGIG (reference sequence). CDR3 length: 13 residues. V lost 0 bases, J lost 2 bases, and 6 bases lay in between. The chain's CDR3 is CAWSVSSTDTQYF. For the CDR3, the DNA is TGTGCCTGGAGTGTATCGTCCACAGATACGCAGTATTTT.

The chain employs TRBV13 and TRBJ1-2, with 7 nucleotides matching TRBD1. Germline CDR1 is PRHDT and CDR2 is FYEKMQ (reference sequence). The V and J ends lost 1 base and 8 bases, in that order; junction bases with no gene match: 4. The CDR3 is 13 amino acids. The DNA of the CDR3 is TGTGCCAGCAGCTTAGAAAGGGGGCTCGGCTACACCTTC. Translation: CASSLERGLGYTF. Full variable domain (rest looked up from reference TRBV13 and TRBJ1-2): AAGVIQSPRHLIKEKRETATLKCYPIPRHDTVYWYQQGPGQDPQFLISFYEKMQSDKGSIPDRFSAQQFSDYHSELNMSSLELGDSALYFCASSLERGLGYTFGSGTRLTVV.

V usage is TRBV29-1 and J usage is TRBJ2-7, with a weak D call TRBD2 (5 bases). CDR3 length equals 13 residues. Trimming cost V 3 bases and J 8 bases, with 17 bases left between them. CDR1 SQVTM and CDR2 ANQGSEA come from the germline V gene. The CDR3 DNA sequence: TGCAGCGTTGAGGGTCCCTTGGCGGGTAAGCAGTACTTC. Its protein is CSVEGPLAGKQYF.

This sequence joins TRBV19 and TRBJ2-7; TRBD1 aligns across 8 bases. The V gene end was trimmed by 4 bases and the J gene end by 3 bases; junction bases not matched to a gene: 2. Looked up from germline, CDR1 is LNHDA and CDR2 is SQIVND (reference sequence). The CDR3 has 13 residues. CDR3 in amino acids: CASSNGQGYEQYF. The DNA of the CDR3 is TGTGCCAGTAGTAACGGACAGGGCTACGAGCAGTACTTC.

The V call is TRBV28, the J call TRBJ2-3; D is unresolved. V was cut by 5 bases and J by 0 bases, with 15 bases left in between. The CDR3 runs to 16 residues. CDR1 and CDR2 (germline): MDHEN, SYDVKM. CDR3 coding DNA: TGTGCCAGCAGTGCCCTAGGACGGACCAGCACAGATACGCAGTATTTT. Encoded protein: CASSALGRTSTDTQYF.

This clone occurred a few times. V usage is TRBV5-1 and J usage is TRBJ2-1, with 14 bases aligning to TRBD2. After removal of 0 bases from V and 9 bases from J, the junction contained 5 bases not matched to a gene. CDR3 length equals 16 residues. Per germline, CDR1 SGHRS and CDR2 YFSETQ. As DNA, the CDR3 is TGCGCCAGCAGCTTGGGAGGGACTAGCGGGAGAATTGAGCAGTTCTTC. It translates to CASSLGGTSGRIEQFF.

The J gene is TRBJ1-2, the V gene TRBV2, with D perhaps TRBD1 (5 bases). The CDR3 is made up of 13 amino acids. Germline CDR1 and CDR2: SNHLY and FYNNEI. Trimming shortened V by 5 bases and J by 1 base, and 8 bases separated the two germline ends. In DNA, the CDR3 is TGTGCCAGCAGTCACGACAGTAACTATGGCTACACCTTC. Protein: CASSHDSNYGYTF.

The gene calls are TRBV11-2 and TRBJ2-7; possibly TRBD2 for D (6 bases). This CDR3 has 18 residues. Germline V lookup: CDR1 SGHAT, CDR2 FQNNGV. Trimming stripped 5 bases from V and 2 bases from J, with 25 bases between. CDR3 loop: CASSQDTWAGPRTYEQYF. The CDR3 DNA reads as TGTGCCAGCAGCCAAGACACTTGGGCGGGACCCCGAACCTACGAGCAGTACTTC.

This rearrangement joins TRBV25-1 to TRBJ2-3; TRBD2 aligns across 8 bases. V shed 7 bases and J 3 bases; nucleotides not matched to a gene: 12. The CDR3 loop spans 16 amino acids. The germline CDR1 and CDR2 sequences are MGHDK and SYGVNS. The CDR3 nucleotides are TGTGCCAGCACCCGCGGGGGGCCGCCTATTACAGATACGCAGTATTTT. It yields the protein CASTRGGPPITDTQYF.

The V call is TRBV5-1, the J call TRBJ2-5; 7 bases fit TRBD2. Germline-derived CDR1 and CDR2 are SGHRS and YFSETQ. The CDR3 has 16 residues. Trimming took 0 bases from V and 7 from J; bases not matched to a gene: 12. The CDR3 bases are TGCGCCAGCAGCTTGGTTCCCGGACTAGACGTCGGGACCCAGTACTTC. The encoded protein is CASSLVPGLDVGTQYF.

A single count supports this clone. This chain uses TRBV7-9 with TRBJ2-6; D remains ambiguous. The CDR3 is 15 amino acids. Germline assignment: CDR1 SEHNR and CDR2 FQNEAQ (reference sequence). The ends were cut back, 2 bases at V and 2 bases at J, with 7 bases in the middle. This CDR3 reads CASSLSATGANVLTF. CDR3 nucleotides: TGTGCCAGCAGCTTAAGTGCCACTGGGGCCAACGTCCTGACTTTC.

The chain is built from TRBV15 and TRBJ1-1; D may be TRBD1 (5 bases). This CDR3 contains 15 residues. V lost 2 bases and J 1 base, leaving 11 bases between the germline ends. Germline assignment: CDR1 LNHNV and CDR2 YYDKDF (reference sequence). For the CDR3, the DNA is TGTGCCACCAGCAGAATTGGACATCCGAACACTGAAGCTTTCTTT. It yields the protein CATSRIGHPNTEAFF. The whole variable domain, filled in from reference TRBV15 and TRBJ1-1, reads DAMVIQNPRYQVTQFGKPVTLSCSQTLNHNVMYWYQQKSSQAPKLLFHYYDKDFNNEADTPDNFQSRRPNTSFCFLDIRSPGLGDTAMYLCATSRIGHPNTEAFFGQGTRLTVV.

There are many counts of this clone. The same CDR3 can be traced to other DNA sequences in this sample. V usage is TRBV4-1 and J usage is TRBJ1-5; no clear D. V gave up 0 bases and J gave up 0 bases, with 3 bases separating them. The length of the CDR3 is 14 residues. Germline CDR1 and CDR2: MGHRA and YSYEKL. The CDR3 sequence is CASSQDFSNQPQHF. The CDR3 bases are TGCGCCAGCAGCCAAGATTTTAGCAATCAGCCCCAGCATTTT.

The chain has TRBV28 and TRBJ2-5, with TRBD2 matching 12 bases. V lost 4 bases, J lost 7 bases, and 7 bases stayed unmatched. The CDR3 has 15 residues. Per germline, CDR1 MDHEN and CDR2 SYDVKM. This CDR3 reads CASSWWTSGTGTQYF. The DNA for the CDR3 is TGTGCCAGCAGTTGGTGGACTAGCGGGACTGGGACCCAGTACTTC.

This clone was seen a single time. This rearrangement joins TRBV2 to TRBJ1-4, with TRBD1 as a possible D gene (5 bases). Trimming took 8 bases from V and 7 from J, leaving 14 bases between them. The CDR3 loop spans 13 amino acids. Germline V gives CDR1 SNHLY, CDR2 FYNNEI. CDR3: CASSWGVREKLFF. As DNA, the CDR3 is TGTGCCAGCTCGTGGGGCGTTCGTGAAAAACTGTTTTTT.

The V and J genes are TRBV28 and TRBJ2-5; TRBD1 aligns across 7 bases. Germline V gene sequence: CDR1 MDHEN, CDR2 SYDVKM. The CDR3 contains 15 residues. V was clipped by 8 bases and J by 4 bases; unmatched bases: 13. The CDR3 spells CASGRPSTGRETQYF. CDR3 DNA sequence: TGTGCCAGCGGAAGACCTTCGACAGGGAGAGAGACCCAGTACTTC.